A single sample is the source of the 25 T cell receptor beta chains below, sequenced in a study of post-analysis software for immune sequencing data. General observations from the study: TRBV segments more frequent in patients than in controls numbered a few and included TRBV5-6, TRBV5-1 and TRBV20-1.

The antigens of these receptors remain unknown. Researchers reported that TCR beta cDNA libraries carried unique molecular identifiers. TCRdb reprocessed the PCR reads with MiXCR, giving one entry per CDR3 protein. The profile shows hundreds of thousands of distinct CDR3 sequences, approximately 30% of them singletons. The sequencing sample was made of blood. Receptors were obtained from a girl between 10 and 17 years old with multiple sclerosis.

This chain links TRBV20-1 with TRBJ2-1; a weak D match, TRBD1 (6 bases). Germline values: CDR1 DFQATT, CDR2 SNEGSKA (reference sequence). Trimming shortened V by 8 bases and J by 0 bases, and 11 bases separated the two germline ends. This CDR3 comprises 13 residues. CDR3 nucleotide sequence: TGCAGTACTGACAGGAGCTCCTACAATGAGCAGTTCTTC. As protein: CSTDRSSYNEQFF.

In the case of this clonotype: A read error may produce the germline difference seen at one junction end. V is TRBV20-1 and J is TRBJ2-1; a weak D match, TRBD2 (6 bases). The length of the CDR3 is 15 residues. Germline loops: CDR1 DFQATT, CDR2 SNEGSKA (reference sequence). Here the CDR3 DNA reads TGCAGTGCTAGAGCGGTGCTAGCGACCTACAATGGGCAGTTCTTC. Amino acids: CSARAVLATYNGQFF.

The J gene is TRBJ1-1, the V gene TRBV5-4, with D hard to call. V was pared by 5 bases and J by 6 bases, with 14 bases between. The CDR3 loop spans 13 amino acids. CDR1 is SGHNT, CDR2 YYREEE, per germline (reference sequence). The CDR3 DNA reads TGTGCCAGCAGTTCACGGACCGACGCTGAAGCTTTCTTT. This translates into CASSSRTDAEAFF. The variable domain in full, completed from reference TRBV5-4 and TRBJ1-1, reads ETGVTQSPTHLIKTRGQQVTLRCSSQSGHNTVSWYQQALGQGPQFIFQYYREEENGRGNFPPRFSGLQFPNYSSELNVNALELDDSALYLCASSSRTDAEAFFGQGTRLTVV.

Concerning this clonotype itself: Its ends do not fully match the called genes, so a read error is possible. The chain joins TRBV5-6 to TRBJ2-1; 8 bases align to TRBD1. Germline V gene sequence: CDR1 SGHDT, CDR2 YYEEEE. The CDR3 runs 15 residues. CDR3: CASSLGTGPYNERFF. CDR3 coding DNA: TGTGCCAGCAGCTTGGGGACAGGGCCCTACAATGAGCGGTTCTTC. Drawing the rest from reference TRBV5-6 and TRBJ2-1, the complete variable domain is DAGVTQSPTHLIKTRGQQVTLRCSPKSGHDTVSWYQQALGQGPQFIFQYYEEEERQRGNFPDRFSGHQFPNYSSELNVNALLLGDSALYLCASSLGTGPYNERFFGPGTRLTVL.

In its sample, this clonotype was seen many times. The chain is built from TRBV6-6 and TRBJ2-7, with TRBD2 matching 8 bases. CDR1 and CDR2 from the germline V gene are MNHNY and SVGAGI (reference sequence). V gave up 4 bases and J gave up 3 bases; unmatched junction bases: 8. The CDR3 extends over 15 amino acids. The CDR3 reads CASSWGPGLVYEQYF. CDR3 nucleotide sequence: TGTGCCAGCAGTTGGGGACCGGGACTAGTCTACGAGCAGTACTTC.

This clonotype was counted between two and nine times. This chain links TRBV20-1 with TRBJ2-7; a weak D match, TRBD1 (6 bases). Germline lookup yields CDR1 DFQATT and CDR2 SNEGSKA (reference sequence). The CDR3 totals 14 residues. The V end lost 0 bases, the J end lost 0 bases, and 9 bases lay between the germline ends. The CDR3 loop reads CSARDWDNSYEQYF. The CDR3 nucleotides are TGCAGTGCTAGAGATTGGGACAACTCCTACGAGCAGTACTTC.

The chain uses TRBV4-3 and TRBJ2-6; the D gene could be TRBD1 or TRBD2 (6 bases each). This CDR3 contains 19 residues. Germline lookup yields CDR1 LGHNA and CDR2 YSLEER. V lost 4 bases to trimming and J lost 1 base, with 20 bases between them. The CDR3 loop is CASSPRGQGLKSGANVLTF. In nucleotides, the CDR3 is TGCGCCAGCAGCCCGCGGGGTCAGGGGCTTAAATCTGGGGCCAACGTCCTGACTTTC.

This clonotype occurred many times. The CDR3 protein is CASRGGYNEQFF. Written as DNA, the CDR3 is TGTGCCAGCAGAGGGGGATACAATGAGCAGTTCTTC. The chain couples TRBV27 to TRBJ2-1, with a tentative D call TRBD1 (6 bases). The CDR3 extends over 12 amino acids. V lost 6 bases, J lost 4 bases, and 7 bases lay in between. Germline V gene data show CDR1 as MNHEY and CDR2 as SMNVEV (reference sequence).

The CDR3 region has the DNA TGTGCCAGCTCCAGGGAAACTTACGAGCAGTACTTC. This encodes CASSRETYEQYF. The rearrangement uses TRBV7-9 and TRBJ2-7; D perhaps matches TRBD1 (5 bases). The CDR3 is 12 residues long. V lost 8 bases, J lost 4 bases, and 12 bases lay in between. Per the germline V gene, CDR1 is SEHNR and CDR2 is FQNEAQ (reference sequence).

This clonotype was counted a few times. The V gene is TRBV12-3 or TRBV12-4, the J gene TRBJ1-3; no clear D gene. The CDR3 spans 14 residues. The ends were cut back, 6 bases at V and 4 bases at J, with 13 bases in the middle. The CDR3 DNA reads TGTGCCAGCAGGTCCGTTTATTCAGGAAACACCATATATTTT. Translated: CASRSVYSGNTIYF.

The sample holds one count of this clonotype. The chain employs TRBV20-1 and TRBJ1-1, with D possibly matching TRBD1 (5 bases). The germline V gene encodes CDR1 DFQATT and CDR2 SNEGSKA (reference sequence). V was trimmed by 3 bases and J by 1 base, leaving 9 bases between them. CDR3 length: 13 amino acids. CDR3 residues: CSASIQGNTEAFF. The CDR3 DNA reads TGCAGTGCTAGTATCCAGGGGAACACTGAAGCTTTCTTT.

This clonotype was detected a few times. The CDR3: CASSQERGGGNNEQFF. In DNA form, the CDR3 reads TGTGCCAGCAGCCAAGAGCGGGGGGGCGGGAACAATGAGCAGTTCTTC. The V gene is TRBV3-1, the J gene TRBJ2-1; 9 positions agree with TRBD2. The CDR3 loop spans 16 amino acids. With V trimmed by 0 bases and J by 5 bases, 5 bases remained unmatched. Germline V gene lookup returns CDR1 LGHDT and CDR2 YNNKEL (reference sequence).

The sample holds a few counts of this clonotype. At one end the junction does not follow the germline gene, possibly because of a read error. The chain carries TRBV6-1 and TRBJ1-1, with a possible D match to TRBD1 (6 bases). This CDR3 is built from 14 residues. Looked up from germline, CDR1 is MNHNS and CDR2 is SASEGT. CDR3: CAGRPGQRNTEAFF. The CDR3 DNA follows: TGTGCCGGCAGACCCGGACAGAGGAACACTGAAGCTTTCTTT.

This clonotype was detected ten times or more. The chain is built from TRBV27 and TRBJ2-1, with D perhaps given as TRBD1 or TRBD2 (5 bases each). The CDR3 loop spans 15 amino acids. Trimming removed 2 bases from V and 2 bases from J, with 10 bases in between. Germline V lookup: CDR1 MNHEY, CDR2 SMNVEV (reference sequence). In DNA, the CDR3 is TGTGCCAGCAGTTTAGGGGCTAGCCCCTACAATGAGCAGTTCTTC. This codes for CASSLGASPYNEQFF.

The chain links TRBV6-2 or TRBV6-3 to TRBJ2-7; D remains ambiguous. This CDR3 comprises 13 residues. V lost 2 bases, J lost 4 bases, and 9 bases lay in between. The germline V gene has CDR1 MNHEY and CDR2 SVGEGT. The CDR3 DNA sequence: TGTGCCAGCAGTTACGACGTGGTTTACGAGCAGTACTTC. It encodes CASSYDVVYEQYF.

The table lists this clonotype with a few counts. The genes are TRBV7-9 and TRBJ2-1; D might be TRBD1 or TRBD2, each matching 5 bases. Germline values: CDR1 SEHNR, CDR2 FQNEAQ (reference sequence). V was pared by 4 bases and J by 3 bases, with 16 bases between. This CDR3 is built from 16 residues. For the CDR3, the DNA is TGTGCCAGCAGCTACCCCCCTAGGGGAGACTACAATGAGCAGTTCTTC. Translating gives CASSYPPRGDYNEQFF.

The CDR3 region has the DNA TGTGCCAGCAGCCTCACGAGCATCCCCGAGCAGTTCTTC. It encodes CASSLTSIPEQFF. This chain uses TRBV7-9 with TRBJ2-1; no clear D. The CDR3 runs to 13 residues. From germline, CDR1 is SEHNR and CDR2 FQNEAQ (reference sequence). Trimming cost V 5 bases and J 10 bases, with 15 bases left between them. The variable domain in full, with the rest retrieved from reference TRBV7-9 and TRBJ2-1, is DTGVSQNPRHKITKRGQNVTFRCDPISEHNRLYWYRQTLGQGPEFLTYFQNEAQLEKSRLLSDRFSAERPKGSFSTLEIQRTEQGDSAMYLCASSLTSIPEQFFGPGTRLTVL.

This clonotype has a handful of counts. This chain's CDR3 is CASRWQREGKDEQYF. The CDR3 region has the DNA TGTGCCAGCAGATGGCAGCGGGAGGGAAAGGACGAGCAGTACTTC. The chain combines TRBV2 with TRBJ2-7; TRBD2 matches 10 bases. The CDR3 is made up of 15 amino acids. J was trimmed by 5 bases and V by 6 bases; bases with no gene match: 10. Germline lookup yields CDR1 SNHLY and CDR2 FYNNEI.

This clonotype was counted many times. Compared with germline, one end of the junction differs, possibly owing to a read error. The V call is TRBV7-2, the J call TRBJ2-5; no firm D call. Germline CDR1 reads SGHTA; CDR2 reads FQGNSA. The CDR3 is made up of 13 amino acids. CDR3 amino acids: CASSLRPQETQYF. DNA of the CDR3: TGCGCCAGCAGCTTGCGCCCTCAAGAGACCCAGTACTTC.

In its sample, this clonotype was seen a few times. A much larger clonotype is one base distant, so this may be a read error. This chain's CDR3 is CASSPTGPQETQYF. DNA of the CDR3: TGTGCCAGCAGCCCGACAGGACCCCAAGAGACCCAGTACTTC. This chain uses TRBV13 with TRBJ2-5; TRBD1 is a possible D gene (6 bases). Germline V lookup: CDR1 PRHDT, CDR2 FYEKMQ (reference sequence). Trimming pared 5 bases from V and 1 base from J, leaving 11 bases between. The CDR3 spans 14 residues.

The chain couples TRBV24-1 to TRBJ2-1, with a possible D match to TRBD1 (5 bases). The CDR3 sequence is 13 residues long. The germline CDR1 and CDR2 sequences are KGHDR and SFDVKD. V was clipped by 2 bases and J by 5 bases, with 6 bases between them. DNA for the CDR3: TGTGCCACCAGTGATTCACAGGACAATGAGCAGTTCTTC. Its protein product is CATSDSQDNEQFF.

The rearrangement joins TRBV29-1 to TRBJ2-1, with 8 bases matching TRBD2. This CDR3 region has 15 residues. CDR1 is SQVTM, CDR2 ANQGSEA, per germline. Losses at the gene ends were 5 bases for V and 5 bases for J; bases not matched to a gene: 11. DNA for the CDR3: TGCAGCGTTTGTTGGGGCGGGAGGCTCGACAATGAGCAGTTCTTC. It is translated as CSVCWGGRLDNEQFF.

This clonotype was counted a few times. The rearrangement links TRBV18 to TRBJ2-3; possible D gene TRBD2, 7 bases. The CDR3 is 15 amino acids. From germline, CDR1 is KGHSH and CDR2 LQKENI. V dropped 4 bases and J dropped 5 bases, with 16 bases sitting between them. The CDR3 is CASSQARGAQDTQYF. The CDR3 DNA follows: TGTGCCAGCTCACAGGCCCGGGGGGCCCAAGATACGCAGTATTTT. Supplemented by reference TRBV18 and TRBJ2-3, the full variable domain reads NAGVMQNPRHLVRRRGQEARLRCSPMKGHSHVYWYRQLPEEGLKFMVYLQKENIIDESGMPKERFSAEFPKEGPSILRIQQVVRGDSAAYFCASSQARGAQDTQYFGPGTRLTVL.

This clonotype has at least ten counts. The chain recombines TRBV29-1 with TRBJ2-1; D ambiguous. V lost 4 bases, J lost 8 bases, and 12 bases lay in between. The germline V gene encodes CDR1 SQVTM and CDR2 ANQGSEA. This CDR3 comprises 12 residues. In nucleotides, the CDR3 is TGCAGCGTTGCGGGTTTGGCCGATGAGCAGTTCTTC. Its protein is CSVAGLADEQFF.

The chain recombines TRBV6-6 with TRBJ1-2; D is ambiguous. CDR1 and CDR2 from the germline V gene are MNHNY and SVGAGI (reference sequence). V was shortened by 2 bases and J by 8 bases, with 15 bases between the two germline ends. There are 14 residues in the CDR3. As DNA, the CDR3 is TGTGCCAGCAGTTACAAGGCGGAGGGTAAAGGCTACACCTTC. Amino acid sequence: CASSYKAEGKGYTF.